The source of this T cell receptor beta chain is a study of neoadjuvant nivolumab and ipilimumab in lung cancer. Sequenced by immunoSEQ multiplex PCR; TCRdb stores in-frame clones only, minus some. The sample lists more than 40,000 clones; around 89% were seen once. A word on this clone: Antigen: not known.

Study-wide results and caveats: Only a small number of samples underwent TCR sequencing. Higher pretherapy blood TCR richness went with higher resected-tumor richness. Resected tumors had greater TCR richness and clonality than uninvolved lung.

The TCR sequence derives from an adult with non-small cell lung cancer. Some clones in this sample may be carry-over from other donors' samples. The sample was blood, taken before neoadjuvant nivolumab, alone or with ipilimumab.

In DNA, the CDR3 is TGTGCCAGCAGTCCGACGGGGGGGGGCTACACCTTC. This encodes CASSPTGGGYTF. The chain combines TRBV25-1 with TRBJ1-2, with a weak D call TRBD1 (5 bases). Trimming removed 5 bases at V and 8 bases at J, with 12 bases between. Germline V gives CDR1 MGHDK, CDR2 SYGVNS. The CDR3 loop spans 12 amino acids.